What follows describes a single TCR beta chain. This record comes from a study of cytomegalovirus exposure and HLA in healthy donors. Both 60 Vbeta primers and 13 Jbeta primers went into the PCR. Data came from immunoSEQ multiplex PCR; TCRdb stores just in-frame clones and leaves some out. The sample records 100,000 to 120,000 clones, roughly 80% being singletons. The CDR3 spans 14 residues. The germline V gene has CDR1 SGDLS and CDR2 YYNGEE. Between the trimmed V and J ends, which lost 4 bases and 1 base, there was a span of 9 bases. The clonotype originates from a woman in her 30s in good health and CMV-seronegative. The gene calls are TRBV9 and TRBJ1-5; tentatively, D is TRBD1 (6 bases). The source material was PBMCs. CDR3 bases: TGTGCCAGCAGCCTGACAGGAAGCAATCAGCCCCAGCATTTT. It encodes CASSLTGSNQPQHF.